Listed below are T cell receptor beta chains from one sample, sequenced in a study of blood T cells in healthy people across ages. TCRdb used MiXCR to reprocess the 5' RACE reads, holding one entry per CDR3 protein. The sample records about 640,000 distinct CDR3 sequences, around 41% being singletons. Sequenced sample: blood. The receptors here all came from a man at least 80 years old in good health. Each CDR3 is given with its conserved first and last residue. Fields, in order: clone size, J gene, V gene, D gene, CDR3 protein, CDR3 DNA. D genes are given only for firm matches. Rows give clone size only sometimes, using once, few, many, or a class for an expanded clone.

size: NA; J: TRBJ2-3; V: TRBV24-1; D: TRBD2; CDR3: CATSDHPAGGRGHTDTQYF; DNA: TGTGCCACCAGTGATCACCCCGCCGGCGGGAGGGGGCACACAGATACGCAGTATTTT
size: NA; J: TRBJ2-7; V: TRBV18; D: NA; CDR3: CASSPPAAGAYEQYF; DNA: TGTGCCAGCTCACCACCCGCGGCAGGGGCCTACGAGCAGTACTTC
size: NA; J: TRBJ2-3; V: TRBV7-9; D: NA; CDR3: CASSRADLTDTQYF; DNA: TGTGCCAGCAGCCGGGCGGACCTCACAGATACGCAGTATTTT
size: NA; J: TRBJ2-7; V: TRBV4-1; D: NA; CDR3: CASSLDGSWEQYF; DNA: TGCGCCAGCAGCCTCGACGGCAGCTGGGAGCAGTACTTC
size: NA; J: TRBJ2-1; V: TRBV18; D: NA; CDR3: CASSPESISYNEQFF; DNA: TGTGCCAGCTCACCAGAGAGTATATCCTACAATGAGCAGTTCTTC
size: NA; J: TRBJ2-2; V: TRBV9; D: NA; CDR3: CASSASETGELFF; DNA: TGTGCCAGCAGCGCCAGTGAAACCGGGGAGCTGTTTTTT
size: NA; J: TRBJ2-1; V: TRBV9; D: NA; CDR3: CASSPSTADLVFRDNEQFF; DNA: TGTGCCAGCAGCCCTAGTACCGCAGATCTAGTCTTTAGGGACAATGAGCAGTTCTTC
size: NA; J: TRBJ2-7; V: TRBV6-5; D: NA; CDR3: CASSYSRSGSYEQYF; DNA: TGTGCCAGCAGTTACTCGCGCAGTGGAAGCTACGAGCAGTACTTC
size: few; J: TRBJ2-7; V: TRBV10-3; D: NA; CDR3: CAISDGGSIHEQYF; DNA: TGTGCCATCAGTGACGGCGGAAGCATCCACGAGCAGTACTTC
size: NA; J: TRBJ2-1; V: TRBV27; D: TRBD2; CDR3: CASRVALAGGPSNEQFF; DNA: TGTGCCAGCCGCGTCGCGCTAGCGGGAGGGCCTTCGAATGAGCAGTTCTTC
size: NA; J: TRBJ1-2; V: TRBV6-5; D: NA; CDR3: CASSSAGTSNYGYTF; DNA: TGTGCCAGCAGTTCCGCGGGCACTTCTAACTATGGCTACACCTTC
size: NA; J: TRBJ1-2; V: TRBV29-1; D: NA; CDR3: CSVEGASSTNYGYTF; DNA: TGCAGCGTTGAAGGAGCTTCGAGCACTAACTATGGCTACACCTTC
size: few; J: TRBJ2-1; V: TRBV7-2; D: TRBD2; CDR3: CASSQASGSYNEQFF; DNA: TGTGCCAGCAGCCAGGCTAGCGGGAGCTACAATGAGCAGTTCTTC
size: many; J: TRBJ2-6; V: TRBV5-1; D: NA; CDR3: CASSLDESGANVLTF; DNA: TGCGCCAGCAGCTTGGATGAATCTGGGGCCAACGTCCTGACTTTC
size: NA; J: TRBJ2-2; V: TRBV29-1; D: TRBD1; CDR3: CSVAGQENTGELFF; DNA: TGCAGCGTTGCGGGACAGGAGAACACCGGGGAGCTGTTTTTT
size: few; J: TRBJ2-3; V: TRBV9; D: TRBD1; CDR3: CASSARQGVRTDTQYF; DNA: TGTGCCAGCAGCGCACGACAGGGGGTAAGAACAGATACGCAGTATTTT
size: NA; J: TRBJ2-5; V: TRBV24-1; D: NA; CDR3: CTTSEWGNKQYF; DNA: TGTACCACCAGTGAATGGGGCAATAAGCAGTACTTC
size: NA; J: TRBJ2-7; V: TRBV6-2/TRBV6-3; D: TRBD1; CDR3: CASSRTGRAYEQYF; DNA: TGTGCCAGCAGTCGGACAGGTAGAGCCTACGAGCAGTACTTC
size: few; J: TRBJ2-1; V: TRBV4-2; D: NA; CDR3: CASSQDWGVNEQFF; DNA: TGTGCCAGCAGCCAAGATTGGGGGGTTAATGAGCAGTTCTTC
size: NA; J: TRBJ2-3; V: TRBV20-1; D: TRBD2; CDR3: CSASSGLTDTQYF; DNA: TGCAGTGCTTCTAGCGGCCTCACAGATACGCAGTATTTT
size: NA; J: TRBJ2-7; V: TRBV3-1; D: TRBD1; CDR3: CASSQSYGTGGRYEQYF; DNA: TGTGCCAGCAGCCAATCCTATGGGACAGGGGGTAGGTACGAGCAGTACTTC
size: many; J: TRBJ1-2; V: TRBV29-1; D: NA; CDR3: CSADVRGAGGYTF; DNA: TGCAGCGCCGACGTTCGGGGGGCGGGCGGCTACACCTTC
size: NA; J: TRBJ2-1; V: TRBV12-3/TRBV12-4; D: TRBD1; CDR3: CASSSRDRSYNEQFF; DNA: TGTGCCAGCAGTTCCCGGGACAGATCCTACAATGAGCAGTTCTTC
size: NA; J: TRBJ2-7; V: TRBV20-1; D: TRBD1; CDR3: CSARSNRQGVNEQYF; DNA: TGCAGTGCTAGATCTAACAGACAGGGGGTGAATGAGCAGTACTTC
size: NA; J: TRBJ2-3; V: TRBV20-1; D: TRBD2; CDR3: CSSVGRGGRTDTQYF; DNA: TGCAGTTCCGTAGGCCGGGGGGGGCGCACAGATACGCAGTATTTT